This T cell receptor beta chain comes out of a study of Ad26.COV2.S vaccination and SARS-CoV-2 variants. Study information: Participants got Ad26.COV2.S intramuscularly, once or twice 56 days apart. Study findings and constraints: Higher spike-specific TCR breadth was found in vaccine recipients than in placebo recipients. Substantial post-vaccination breadth of spike-specific CD8+ and CD4+ T cell responses was reported.

Germline values: CDR1 MNHEY, CDR2 SVGAGI. Trimming left V 6 bases short and J 9 bases short, with 18 bases between. This CDR3 contains 13 residues. TCRdb keeps only in-frame clones here, not all; method: immunoSEQ multiplex PCR. The sample records around 450,000 clones, roughly 87% being singletons. A word on this clone: What it binds is unknown.

Sample treatment: 15 to 20 received Ad26.COV2.S at low or high dose, single or two shots; about 5 received placebo; per-sample allocation not given. Sample collection was performed on day 63 after the first vaccine or placebo injection. The sample consisted of peripheral blood, taken in a trial of Ad26.COV2.S vaccine versus placebo. This TCR was recovered from a person aged 18-65 years who received the Ad26.COV2.S COVID-19 vaccine or a placebo. The chain combines TRBV6-5 with TRBJ2-7, with D perhaps TRBD1 or TRBD2 (5 bases each). The DNA for the CDR3 is TGTGCCAGCAGCCTCCCCGGGGCACGAGGGCAGTACTTC. This sequence encodes CASSLPGARGQYF.